Sequencing of this TCR beta chain was carried out in a study of T cell repertoires in ileal Crohn's disease. Study details: Patients had a median roughly 8-year disease duration, and roughly 38% were active smokers. Study findings and constraints: Clonal expansions were more frequent in active smokers than non-smokers at surgery. Endoscopy was done a median approximately seven months after surgery. Endoscopic recurrence occurred in every patient whose clonality exceeded 26.8%.

The sample's time point: neoterminal ileum biopsy at postoperative endoscopy, about 6 months after surgery. TCRdb's table, derived via immunoSEQ multiplex PCR, lists solely in-frame clones and lacks some. The sample lists about 59,000 clones, roughly 89% occurring once. As to this clone: The antigen remains unidentified.

This clonotype was obtained from an adult with Crohn's disease. The material sequenced was ileal tissue.

The CDR3 sequence is CASIPGSSTNEKLFF. The CDR3, as DNA: TGTGCCAGCATTCCGGGTTCCTCAACTAATGAAAAACTGTTTTTT. The rearrangement links TRBV2 to TRBJ1-4; no firm D call. The germline gives CDR1 SNHLY, CDR2 FYNNEI. CDR3 length: 15 amino acids. Trimming took off 7 bases at V and 0 bases at J, with 12 bases between the two ends.